The clone carrying this T cell receptor beta chain came up once. The target antigen is unknown. Sample treatment: 15 to 20 received Ad26.COV2.S at low or high dose, single or two shots; several received placebo; per-sample allocation not given. Following the first vaccine or placebo injection, samples were taken on day 63. Donation was by an adult aged 18-55 years who was in Boston. Measured with immunoSEQ multiplex PCR; TCRdb has only the in-frame clones, and not every one. The table includes fewer than 900,000 clones, about 89% detected once. This entry comes from a study of Ad26.COV2.S vaccination and SARS-CoV-2 variants. Study as a whole: As a participant in COV1001, the donor was in the Ad26.COV2.S trial arm.

Study outcomes and limitations: Reportedly, spike-specific CD8+ and CD4+ T cell responses achieved substantial breadth once vaccination had taken place.

Germline CDR1 is SGHTA and CDR2 is FQGTGA. This CDR3 comprises 16 residues. With 1 base removed from V and 5 bases from J, the gap between germline ends came to 16 bases. The chain is built from TRBV7-3 and TRBJ2-3, with D perhaps TRBD1 (6 bases). The clonotype originates from a person aged 18-65 years who received the Ad26.COV2.S COVID-19 vaccine or a placebo. The starting material was peripheral blood, obtained in a trial of Ad26.COV2.S vaccine versus placebo. CDR3 nucleotide sequence: TGTGCCAGCAGCTTAATGGGGGCGGGCGTCAAAGATACGCAGTATTTT. This sequence encodes CASSLMGAGVKDTQYF.